Listed below are T cell receptor beta chains from one sample, sequenced in a study of cytomegalovirus exposure and HLA in healthy donors. Repertoires were generated with immunoSEQ multiplex PCR, while TCRdb's copy carries only in-frame clones and drops some. The sample lists 100,000 to 150,000 clones, more than 80% occurring once. Sequences were obtained from PBMCs. These receptor sequences come from a man aged 25 to 45 in good health and CMV-seropositive. Both conserved end residues are part of each CDR3. A D gene is named only where the DNA matches it firmly. Clone size appears in some rows only: once, few, many, or a class for an expanded clone.

V	J	D	length	size	DNA	CDR3
TRBV19	TRBJ2-3	TRBD2	15	NA	TGTGCCAGTAGTAAACTAGCGGGGGGCACAGATACGCAGTATTTT	CASSKLAGGTDTQYF
TRBV29-1	TRBJ2-2	NA	16	NA	TGCAGCGTGTCGCAGGGAAGTTTTACGAACACCGGGGAGCTGTTTTTT	CSVSQGSFTNTGELFF
TRBV10-3	TRBJ1-2	NA	15	NA	TGTGCCATCAGCCCCGTGGGACAAAATCGGTATGGCTACACCTTC	CAISPVGQNRYGYTF
TRBV10-1	TRBJ2-3	NA	20	NA	TGCGCCAGCAGTGAGGATTATAAGGGGCTATCACCCTCTAGCACAGATACGCAGTATTTT	CASSEDYKGLSPSSTDTQYF
TRBV29-1	TRBJ1-2	NA	17	once	TGCAGCGTTGAAGTACTGTGGGGAGGCGGTGTTAACTATGGCTACACCTTC	CSVEVLWGGGVNYGYTF
TRBV7-2	TRBJ1-5	NA	16	NA	TGTGCCAGCAGCTCCGACAGCCCAAGGGGATATCAGCCCCAGCATTTT	CASSSDSPRGYQPQHF
TRBV6-5	TRBJ1-6	TRBD1	15	NA	TGTGCCAGCAGTTTCACCGGGACAGGGGAGTTACCCCTCCACTTT	CASSFTGTGELPLHF
TRBV6-5	TRBJ1-4	NA	14	NA	TGTGCCAGCAGACCGGGACACAATAATGAAAAACTGTTTTTT	CASRPGHNNEKLFF
TRBV25-1	TRBJ1-1	TRBD1	15	NA	TGTGCCAGCAGTGCCCACCTGGGGACAGGGACTGAAGCTTTCTTT	CASSAHLGTGTEAFF
TRBV11-3	TRBJ1-1	NA	13	NA	TGTGCCAGCAGCTTAGATAGGAACACTGAAGCTTTCTTT	CASSLDRNTEAFF
TRBV9	TRBJ2-7	NA	14	NA	TGTGCCAGCAGCGTAGCGAGTGGCTCCTACGAGCAGTACTTC	CASSVASGSYEQYF
TRBV4-1	TRBJ1-1	NA	15	once	TGCGCCAGCAGCCAAGAGTCAGGGATGAACACTGAAGCTTTCTTT	CASSQESGMNTEAFF
TRBV7-8	TRBJ1-3	TRBD1	16	once	TGTGCCAGCAGCTCCTGGGGGACAGGGGTTGGAAACACCATATATTTT	CASSSWGTGVGNTIYF
TRBV4-1	TRBJ2-7	NA	12	NA	TGCGCCAGCAGCCACATTTTTAGCGAGCAGTACTTC	CASSHIFSEQYF
TRBV18	TRBJ1-5	TRBD1	13	NA	TGTGCCAGCTCACCAGAGACAGGGCCGCCCCAGCATTTT	CASSPETGPPQHF
TRBV10-3	TRBJ2-1	TRBD2	15	NA	TGTGCCATCAGTGCAGTGCGCGGGGGGCCCAATGAGCAGTTCTTC	CAISAVRGGPNEQFF
TRBV2	TRBJ2-2	TRBD1	13	NA	TGTGCCAGCATCTACAGGGGCACCGGGGAGCTGTTTTTT	CASIYRGTGELFF
TRBV7-2	TRBJ1-2	TRBD1	17	NA	TGTGCCAGCAGCTTAGTCTCCCGACAGGGGGCCAGCTATGGCTACACCTTC	CASSLVSRQGASYGYTF
TRBV18	TRBJ1-1	NA	14	NA	TGTGCCAGTTGCCGGGACATTTCTTACACTGAAGCTTTCTTT	CASCRDISYTEAFF
TRBV7-6	TRBJ2-3	NA	14	NA	TGTGCCAGCAGCTTAGGCCGGAGCACAGATACGCAGTATTTT	CASSLGRSTDTQYF
TRBV6-1	TRBJ2-7	NA	13	once	TGTGCCAGCAGGGTCGGGAACTCCTACGAGCAGTACTTC	CASRVGNSYEQYF
TRBV9	TRBJ1-1	NA	15	NA	TGTGCCAGCAGCGTAGGGGGGGGCGTGCACACTGAAGCTTTCTTT	CASSVGGGVHTEAFF
TRBV6-5	TRBJ1-6	TRBD1	15	NA	TGTGCCAGCAGCCGCGGACAGGTTGATAATTCACCCCTCCACTTT	CASSRGQVDNSPLHF
TRBV5-6	TRBJ2-7	NA	15	NA	TGTGCCAGCAGCTTGTTTAGGGGCCCCGGGGGAGAGCAGTACTTC	CASSLFRGPGGEQYF
TRBV7-9	TRBJ2-6	NA	15	NA	TGTGCCAGCAGCTCAAACAGGGCTGGGGCCAACGTCCTGACTTTC	CASSSNRAGANVLTF
TRBV7-6	TRBJ1-1	NA	13	few	TGTGCCAGCAGCCAGGGACAGAACACTGAAGCTTTCTTT	CASSQGQNTEAFF
TRBV5-6	TRBJ1-3	NA	16	NA	TGTGCCAGCAGCTTGACAGGGACACCCTCTGGAAACACCATATATTTT	CASSLTGTPSGNTIYF